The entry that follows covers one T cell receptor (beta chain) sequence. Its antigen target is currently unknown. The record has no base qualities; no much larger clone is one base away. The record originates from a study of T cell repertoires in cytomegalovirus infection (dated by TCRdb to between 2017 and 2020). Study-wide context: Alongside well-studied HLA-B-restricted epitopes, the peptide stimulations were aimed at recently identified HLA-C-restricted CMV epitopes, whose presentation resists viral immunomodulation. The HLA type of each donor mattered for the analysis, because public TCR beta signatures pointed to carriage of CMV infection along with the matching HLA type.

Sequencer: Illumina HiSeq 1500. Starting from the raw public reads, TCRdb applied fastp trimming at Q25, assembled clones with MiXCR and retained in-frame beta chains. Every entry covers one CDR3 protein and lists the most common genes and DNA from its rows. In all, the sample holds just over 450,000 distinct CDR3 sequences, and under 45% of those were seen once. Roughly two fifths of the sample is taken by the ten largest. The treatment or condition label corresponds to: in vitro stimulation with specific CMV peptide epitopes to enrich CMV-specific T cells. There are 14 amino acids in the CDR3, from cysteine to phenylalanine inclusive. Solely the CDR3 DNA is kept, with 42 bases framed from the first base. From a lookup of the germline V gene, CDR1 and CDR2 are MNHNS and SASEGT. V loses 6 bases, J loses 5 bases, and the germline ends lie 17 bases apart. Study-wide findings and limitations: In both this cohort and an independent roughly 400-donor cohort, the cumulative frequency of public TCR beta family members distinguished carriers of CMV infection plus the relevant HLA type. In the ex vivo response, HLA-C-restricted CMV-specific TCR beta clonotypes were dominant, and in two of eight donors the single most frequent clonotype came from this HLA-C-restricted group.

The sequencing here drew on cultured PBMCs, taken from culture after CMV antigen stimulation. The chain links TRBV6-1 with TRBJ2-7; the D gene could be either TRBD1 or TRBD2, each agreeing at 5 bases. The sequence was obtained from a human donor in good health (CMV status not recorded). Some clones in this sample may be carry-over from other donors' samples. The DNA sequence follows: TGTGCCAGCAGAAGGGCCTCAAGGGACCACGAGCAGTACTTC. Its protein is CASRRASRDHEQYF.